What follows are 24 T cell receptor beta chains derived from one specimen sequenced in a study of read filtering for tumor transcriptome and immune sequencing (dated by TCRdb to 2020 to 2021). Sequencing took place on an Illumina HiSeq 4000. TCR libraries were constructed from approximately 0.4 ug RNA using the Immunoverse kit, and molecular barcoded adaptors covering alpha/delta and beta/gamma chains were employed. TCRdb ran its own pipeline on the public reads, namely fastp trimming at Q25 and MiXCR clone calling, and kept in-frame beta chains. CDR3 protein sequences are deduplicated, and each keeps its most common genes and DNA. A total of about 38,000 distinct CDR3 sequences appear in this sample, roughly an eighth of them only once. The top ten hold 25% to 35% of the sample. The material sequenced was a population of CD138-negative cells sorted from bone marrow. In the paper's terms, the cell subset or site label means: bone marrow mononuclear cells depleted of CD138+ plasma/myeloma cells by negative magnetic selection. The receptors originated from a donor older than 35 with multiple myeloma.

This clonotype was seen more than once but under ten times. The chain couples TRBV5-4 to TRBJ1-2, with a weak D call TRBD1 (5 bases). V was pared by 3 bases and J by 5 bases, with 11 bases between. Germline CDR1 reads SGHNT; CDR2 reads YYREEE (reference sequence). The CDR3 runs to 13 residues. The CDR3 is CASSSQESYGYTF. The CDR3 DNA reads TGTGCCAGCAGCTCACAGGAGTCTTATGGCTACACCTTC.

This clonotype was counted ten times or more. This chain uses TRBV5-1 with TRBJ2-1; the match to TRBD1 covers 7 bases. The CDR3 runs 15 residues. The germline V gene has CDR1 SGHRS and CDR2 YFSETQ. Trimming removed 0 bases from V and 2 bases from J; junction bases left unmatched: 2. CDR3 sequence reads: CASSLGQGAYNEQFF. The CDR3 coding sequence is TGCGCCAGCAGCTTGGGGCAGGGGGCCTACAATGAGCAGTTCTTC.

This clonotype showed up many times. One end of the junction does not line up with germline, which may come from a read error. The chain combines TRBV20-1 with TRBJ2-1; TRBD2 aligns across 8 bases. The CDR3 covers 14 residues. CDR1 and CDR2 (germline): DFQATT, SNEGSKA (reference sequence). In DNA form, the CDR3 reads TGTAGTGCAATTCTAGCGGGTGGGGGCAATGAGCAGTTCTTC. Translating it yields CSAILAGGGNEQFF.

This clonotype came up many times. The chain recombines TRBV7-3 with TRBJ2-3; D unresolved. The V and J ends lost 5 bases and 4 bases respectively, with 10 bases between them. This CDR3 is built from 13 residues. Germline V gene data show CDR1 as SGHTA and CDR2 as FQGTGA. CDR3 amino acids: CASSDRSADTQYF. CDR3 in DNA: TGTGCCAGCAGCGATAGGAGCGCAGATACGCAGTATTTT.

About this clonotype itself: The CDR3 does not end in the conserved phenylalanine or tryptophan, so this is likely a read error. The DNA is left out, because the CDR3 cannot be placed on it with certainty; the CDR3 is given as TCRdb lists it. This CDR3 reads CASSLLARNEQLY. V usage is TRBV5-1 and J usage is TRBJ2-1; the table's D call of TRBD2 was not tested on the DNA. The CDR3 is 13 residues long, ends included. CDR1 is SGHRS and CDR2 is YFSETQ in the germline V gene.

On this clonotype itself: It may be a read error: a sequence one base away is much more abundant. The J gene is TRBJ2-1, the V gene TRBV5-4; TRBD2 agrees at 8 bases. Germline V gene sequence: CDR1 SGHNT, CDR2 YYREEE (reference sequence). The CDR3 has 15 residues. The CDR3 reads CAGSLPAGEGKEQFF. The DNA for the CDR3 is TGTGCCGGCAGCTTGCCAGCGGGAGAGGGCAAAGAGCAGTTCTTC.

This clonotype has a count of ten or more. The chain couples TRBV28 to TRBJ2-7; the D is unclear. This CDR3 contains 14 residues. CDR1 is MDHEN and CDR2 is SYDVKM in the germline V gene. V lost 2 bases and J lost 2, with 10 bases in between. CDR3 sequence: CASSLVGSTYEQYF. In DNA, the CDR3 is TGTGCCAGCAGTTTAGTGGGCAGTACCTACGAGCAGTACTTC. Filled out from reference TRBV28 and TRBJ2-7, the complete variable domain reads DVKVTQSSRYLVKRTGEKVFLECVQDMDHENMFWYRQDPGLGLRLIYFSYDVKMKEKGDIPEGYSVSREKKERFSLILESASTNQTSMYLCASSLVGSTYEQYFGPGTRLTVT.

The sample holds many counts of this clonotype. This chain connects TRBV28 to TRBJ1-1; 8 nucleotides match TRBD1. The ends lost 5 bases at V and 5 bases at J; junction bases unmatched: 10. The CDR3 contains 15 residues. Germline V lookup: CDR1 MDHEN, CDR2 SYDVKM. This chain's CDR3 is CASSPGGTGGTEAFF. The CDR3 DNA reads TGTGCCAGCAGTCCGGGGGGCACAGGGGGAACTGAAGCTTTCTTT.

On this clonotype itself: A read error may explain this, as a much larger clone is one base away. The chain recombines TRBV7-9 with TRBJ2-2; no clear D. Trimming took off 1 base at V and 4 bases at J, with 7 bases between the two ends. The CDR3 sequence is 14 residues long. CDR1 is SEHNR and CDR2 is FQNEAQ in the germline V gene (reference sequence). CDR3 DNA sequence: TGTGCCAGCAGCTTAGTGGCGATCACCGGGGAGCTGTTTTTT. It codes for CASSLVAITGELFF.

This clonotype was observed at least ten times. The chain couples TRBV30 to TRBJ2-1, with 12 bases that match TRBD2. Germline assignment: CDR1 GTSNPN and CDR2 SVGIG (reference sequence). The V and J ends lost 2 bases and 9 bases, in that order; junction bases with no gene match: 8. This CDR3 region has 15 residues. This CDR3 is CAWSPLTSGSTEQFF. The DNA for the CDR3 is TGTGCCTGGAGTCCTTTGACTAGCGGGAGCACTGAGCAGTTCTTC.

The chain links TRBV28 to TRBJ2-4, with D perhaps assigned TRBD1 or TRBD2 (6 bases each). Germline assignment: CDR1 MDHEN and CDR2 SYDVKM. The CDR3 contains 17 residues. The V end was cut by 3 bases, the J end by 2 bases, with 17 bases between. The CDR3: CASSFQKQGGSKNIQYF. Written as DNA, the CDR3 is TGTGCCAGCAGTTTCCAGAAACAGGGAGGTTCCAAAAACATTCAGTACTTC. The full variable domain, rest sourced from reference TRBV28 and TRBJ2-4, is DVKVTQSSRYLVKRTGEKVFLECVQDMDHENMFWYRQDPGLGLRLIYFSYDVKMKEKGDIPEGYSVSREKKERFSLILESASTNQTSMYLCASSFQKQGGSKNIQYFGAGTRLSVL.

This clonotype was detected only a few times. This chain connects TRBV6-2 or TRBV6-3 to TRBJ1-5; TRBD1 might be the D (6 bases). The germline CDR1 and CDR2 sequences are MNHEY and SVGEGT. The CDR3 spans 18 residues. V lost 2 bases to trimming and J lost 2 bases, with 19 bases between them. The CDR3 loop is CASSYLRTDPMGNQPQHF. The CDR3 nucleotides read TGTGCCAGCAGTTACCTAAGGACAGACCCGATGGGCAATCAGCCCCAGCATTTT.

The chain combines TRBV7-2 with TRBJ2-2; 8 bases are shared with TRBD2. Germline-derived CDR1 and CDR2 are SGHTA and FQGNSA. The CDR3 consists of 15 residues. V trimming: 1 base; J trimming: 5 bases; junction bases outside the gene matches: 3. The CDR3 DNA follows: TGTGCCAGCAGCTTAGTGGGGACTAGAACCGGGGAGCTGTTTTTT. Its protein product is CASSLVGTRTGELFF.

The sample holds a few counts of this clonotype. The V and J genes are TRBV20-1 and TRBJ2-1; TRBD1 matches 7 bases. This CDR3 is built from 12 residues. Germline assignment: CDR1 DFQATT and CDR2 SNEGSKA (reference sequence). The V gene end was trimmed by 6 bases and the J gene end by 7 bases; junction bases not matched to a gene: 6. This chain's CDR3 is CSALEGANEQFF. CDR3 coding DNA: TGCAGTGCCCTAGAGGGGGCGAATGAGCAGTTCTTC.

This clonotype showed up just a few times. The chain joins TRBV20-1 to TRBJ2-3; no clear D. CDR1 DFQATT and CDR2 SNEGSKA come from the germline V gene (reference sequence). The CDR3 consists of 14 residues. V was shortened by 3 bases and J by 0 bases, with 10 bases between the two germline ends. Here the CDR3 reads CSASSTTSTDTQYF. The CDR3 nucleotides read TGCAGTGCTAGTTCCACGACTAGCACAGATACGCAGTATTTT.

This clonotype showed up many times. The chain joins TRBV2 to TRBJ2-7; TRBD1 agrees at 11 bases. This CDR3 region has 13 residues. The germline CDR1 and CDR2 sequences are SNHLY and FYNNEI. J gave up 11 bases and V 8 bases, and 11 bases lay outside the gene matches. Here the CDR3 reads CASHRDRGVKEYF. The CDR3 DNA reads TGTGCCAGCCACCGGGACAGGGGGGTAAAGGAGTACTTC.

There are many counts of this clonotype. The chain joins TRBV29-1 to TRBJ2-3, with D uncertain. This CDR3 is built from 15 residues. Trimming took 7 bases from V and 2 from J, leaving 19 bases between them. The germline CDR1 and CDR2 sequences are SQVTM and ANQGSEA. The CDR3 DNA follows: TGCAGCGGAGACCCCGGTGGGCAAAACACAGATACGCAGTATTTT. It specifies CSGDPGGQNTDTQYF.

Ten or more counts support this clonotype. Here the CDR3 reads CSVRRSSTDTQYF. CDR3 nucleotide sequence: TGCAGCGTTCGGCGGAGTAGCACAGATACGCAGTATTTT. The V and J genes are TRBV29-1 and TRBJ2-3; D is undetermined. CDR1 SQVTM and CDR2 ANQGSEA come from the germline V gene. The CDR3 runs 13 residues. The germline V and J ends were trimmed by 5 bases and 0 bases, with 9 bases remaining between them.

V usage is TRBV9 and J usage is TRBJ2-2; D possibly corresponds to TRBD2 (5 bases). V was pared by 7 bases and J by 6 bases, with 10 bases between. Germline loops: CDR1 SGDLS, CDR2 YYNGEE. The CDR3 spans 12 residues. The CDR3 region has the DNA TGTGCCAGCGGGGAGTCCTCCGGGGAGCTGTTTTTT. Residues: CASGESSGELFF.

This clonotype came up many times. This chain connects TRBV27 to TRBJ2-7, with TRBD2 identical over 8 bases. The CDR3 totals 14 residues. Unmatched junction bases numbered 4, after V lost 0 bases and J lost 6 bases. Germline CDR1 is MNHEY and CDR2 is SMNVEV (reference sequence). The DNA for the CDR3 is TGTGCCAGCAGTTTATCCAGCGGGAGCACCGAGCAGTACTTC. Residues: CASSLSSGSTEQYF.

This clonotype was observed many times. This chain joins TRBV5-1 and TRBJ2-1, with TRBD2 identical over 9 bases. The CDR3 sequence is 15 residues long. The germline V gene encodes CDR1 SGHRS and CDR2 YFSETQ. Germline trimming cut 3 bases from V and 8 bases from J; bases unmatched to any gene: 9. In nucleotides, the CDR3 is TGCGCCAGCAGCTGGGGGGCGGGAGGGCCGGATGAGCAGTTCTTC. Its translation is CASSWGAGGPDEQFF.

There are many counts of this clonotype. This rearrangement joins TRBV28 to TRBJ1-3; D may be TRBD1 (5 bases). V dropped 2 bases and J dropped 2 bases, with 10 bases sitting between them. The CDR3 runs 15 residues. Germline CDR1 reads MDHEN; CDR2 reads SYDVKM. The chain's CDR3 is CASSLAGMAGNTIYF. As DNA, the CDR3 is TGTGCCAGCAGTTTAGCAGGGATGGCTGGAAACACCATATATTTT.

To note about this clonotype: A single base is all that separates this from a far larger clone, so a read error is likely. The CDR3 sequence: CASSYRRGDYEQFF. In DNA, the CDR3 is TGTGCCAGCAGTTACAGGCGGGGGGACTACGAGCAGTTCTTC. The V gene is TRBV6-5, the J gene TRBJ2-1; TRBD2 agrees at 8 bases. CDR1 and CDR2 (germline): MNHEY, SVGAGI. V lost 2 bases and J lost 10; bases outside the gene matches: 7. The CDR3 extends over 14 amino acids.

The table lists this clonotype with a few counts. V and J are TRBV20-1 and TRBJ1-1; D remains ambiguous. Trimming removed 4 bases from V and 1 base from J, with 4 bases in between. The CDR3 totals 11 residues. Germline CDR1 and CDR2: DFQATT and SNEGSKA (reference sequence). The CDR3 DNA sequence: TGCAGTGCTACGACGAACACTGAAGCTTTCTTT. Its translation is CSATTNTEAFF.